These 29 T cell receptor beta chains originate from one sample sequenced in a study of cytomegalovirus exposure and HLA in healthy donors (TCRdb year 2017). The library was generated by the immunoSEQ multiplex PCR assay. The multiplex PCR relied on a mix of 60 forward primers for TCR Vbeta segments and 13 reverse primers for TCR Jbeta segments. TCRdb retrieved this table from immuneACCESS and kept in-frame rearrangements only. Not all clones are present; in checked studies, unresolved V genes account for under half, and no reason is known for the remainder. The record for this sample contains 40,000 or so clones. The ten most abundant clones make up approximately 3.6% of the sample. Sequencing was performed on PBMCs. The source of these receptors is a male donor in good health and CMV-seronegative.

The CDR3 DNA reads as TGTGCCAGCAGCAGAGGGTCTTTCTCTGGGGCCAACGTCCTGACTTTC. Translated: CASSRGSFSGANVLTF. The chain combines TRBV7-9 with TRBJ2-6; D possibly corresponds to TRBD2 (5 bases). This CDR3 contains 16 residues. V lost 5 bases and J lost 0, with 11 bases in between. Germline assignment: CDR1 SEHNR and CDR2 FQNEAQ (reference sequence).

The chain employs TRBV13 and TRBJ2-7; 11 bases fit TRBD1. Germline V CDR1 and CDR2: PRHDT, FYEKMQ (reference sequence). V shed 6 bases and J 6 bases; nucleotides not matched to a gene: 10. The CDR3 covers 15 residues. The CDR3 spells CASSRPGQGVSEQYF. CDR3 DNA: TGTGCCAGCAGTCGCCCGGGACAGGGGGTCAGCGAGCAGTACTTC.

V is TRBV2 and J is TRBJ1-2; possibly TRBD1 for D (6 bases). Per the germline V gene, CDR1 is SNHLY and CDR2 is FYNNEI. CDR3 length: 14 residues. V was pared by 5 bases and J by 0 bases, with 10 bases between. The CDR3 here is CASSSTGTNYGYTF. The CDR3 DNA follows: TGTGCCAGCAGTAGTACAGGGACTAACTATGGCTACACCTTC.

The J gene is TRBJ1-6, the V gene TRBV5-5; D not certain. This CDR3 spans 12 amino acids. The germline V gene has CDR1 SGHKS and CDR2 YYEKEE (reference sequence). V lost 1 base and J lost 8, with 4 bases in between. Here the CDR3 DNA reads TGTGCCAGCAGCTTGATAGATTCACCCCTCCACTTT. Encoded protein: CASSLIDSPLHF.

V usage is TRBV7-2 and J usage is TRBJ2-5; perhaps TRBD2 as D (5 bases). Trimming cost V 1 base and J 5 bases, with 11 bases left between them. The germline V gene encodes CDR1 SGHTA and CDR2 FQGNSA. CDR3 length equals 14 residues. DNA for the CDR3: TGTGCCAGCAGCTTAGACCGACCGGGGGAGACCCAGTACTTC. Translation gives CASSLDRPGETQYF.

The chain links TRBV4-1 to TRBJ1-3; the match to TRBD1 covers 7 bases. The J segment lost 4 bases and the V segment lost 2 bases, leaving 8 bases of the junction unmatched. The CDR3 runs to 16 residues. CDR1 is MGHRA and CDR2 is YSYEKL in the germline V gene. The chain's CDR3 is CASSQPRGKAGNTIYF. CDR3 nucleotides: TGCGCCAGCAGCCAACCCAGGGGGAAGGCCGGAAACACCATATATTTT.

The genes are TRBV9 and TRBJ2-2; D is possibly TRBD1 (5 bases). CDR1 is SGDLS and CDR2 is YYNGEE in the germline V gene. The length of the CDR3 is 15 residues. V lost 3 bases to trimming and J lost 1 base, with 10 bases between them. The CDR3 nucleotides are TGTGCCAGCAGCGCCCCAGGGAAGAACACCGGGGAGCTGTTTTTT. As protein: CASSAPGKNTGELFF.

V gene TRBV6-1 combines with J gene TRBJ2-7; 7 bases align to TRBD2. CDR1 MNHNS and CDR2 SASEGT come from the germline V gene. This CDR3 has 15 residues. V gave up 2 bases and J gave up 4 bases; unmatched junction bases: 8. The CDR3 sequence is CASSERGEGRYEQYF. The CDR3 DNA reads as TGTGCCAGCAGTGAACGGGGGGAGGGGCGATACGAGCAGTACTTC.

V usage is TRBV29-1 and J usage is TRBJ2-5; 8 bases line up with TRBD1. Matching the DNA end better, TRBJ2-7 makes the J call doubtful. The CDR3 sequence is 14 residues long. The V gene's germline CDR1 is SQVTM and CDR2 ANQGSEA. As DNA, the CDR3 is TGCAGCGTTGCTGGGACAGGTAGCTCCTACGAGCAGTACTTC. It yields the protein CSVAGTGSSYEQYF.

The chain is built from TRBV15 and TRBJ2-1; 8 positions match TRBD2. J gave up 10 bases and V 2 bases, and 4 bases lay outside the gene matches. This CDR3 is 13 amino acids long. Germline assignment: CDR1 LNHNV and CDR2 YYDKDF (reference sequence). CDR3 in DNA: TGTGCCACCAGCAGACTCGCTAGCGGGGAGCAGTTCTTC. Protein: CATSRLASGEQFF.

The chain is built from TRBV9 and TRBJ1-2; D is uncertain. This CDR3 comprises 14 residues. The V gene lost 3 bases and the J gene lost 5 bases, with 14 bases spanning the gap. Germline V gene lookup returns CDR1 SGDLS and CDR2 YYNGEE. The chain's CDR3 is CASSGGYPAYGYTF. CDR3 sequence (DNA): TGTGCCAGCAGCGGAGGCTACCCGGCTTATGGCTACACCTTC.

The rearrangement joins TRBV6-1 to TRBJ2-7; D possibly corresponds to TRBD1 (6 bases). Between the trimmed V and J ends, which lost 2 bases and 2 bases, there was a span of 16 bases. The V gene's germline CDR1 is MNHNS and CDR2 SASEGT. The CDR3 is 16 amino acids. CDR3 loop: CASSEPGQGNAYEQYF. The CDR3 nucleotides read TGTGCCAGCAGTGAACCGGGACAAGGGAATGCCTACGAGCAGTACTTC.

The gene calls are TRBV29-1 and TRBJ2-7, with TRBD1 as a possible D gene (5 bases). The CDR3 extends over 13 amino acids. Trimming pared 4 bases from V and 4 bases from J, leaving 14 bases between. CDR1 is SQVTM and CDR2 is ANQGSEA in the germline V gene. CDR3: CSVVSGDSYEQYF. The CDR3 DNA follows: TGCAGCGTTGTAAGTGGAGACAGTTACGAGCAGTACTTC.

The chain uses TRBV5-4 and TRBJ1-3; 8 nucleotides align to TRBD1. The CDR3 has 16 amino acids. The V gene end was trimmed by 3 bases and the J gene end by 0 bases; junction bases not matched to a gene: 5. Germline assignment: CDR1 SGHNT and CDR2 YYREEE (reference sequence). The CDR3 DNA is TGTGCCAGCAGCTGGACAGGGAGCGGCTCTGGAAACACCATATATTTT. Amino acid sequence: CASSWTGSGSGNTIYF.

V is TRBV30 and J is TRBJ1-2, with D unresolved. Germline V lookup: CDR1 GTSNPN, CDR2 SVGIG (reference sequence). This CDR3 has 15 residues. V was cut by 4 bases and J by 4 bases, with 19 bases left in between. CDR3 sequence: CAWTVGLGAPYGYTF. CDR3 DNA sequence: TGTGCCTGGACAGTAGGCCTAGGTGCCCCCTATGGCTACACCTTC.

V and J are TRBV25-1 and TRBJ2-7; TRBD2 aligns across 7 bases. J gave up 3 bases and V 10 bases, and 9 bases lay outside the gene matches. Germline CDR1 is MGHDK and CDR2 is SYGVNS. There are 13 residues in the CDR3. The CDR3 is CATARDYLYEQYF. The CDR3 DNA sequence: TGTGCCACCGCCCGGGACTACCTCTACGAGCAGTACTTC.

V usage is TRBV7-2 and J usage is TRBJ1-5; weak D call: TRBD1 (6 bases). The V end lost 5 bases, the J end lost 1 base, and 12 bases lay between the germline ends. CDR1 and CDR2 from the germline V gene are SGHTA and FQGNSA. CDR3 length: 15 residues. CDR3: CASSGRQDSNQPQHF. The CDR3, as DNA: TGTGCCAGCAGCGGGCGACAGGACAGCAATCAGCCCCAGCATTTT.

V usage is TRBV19 and J usage is TRBJ1-1, with 7 bases lining up with TRBD1. The germline gives CDR1 LNHDA, CDR2 SQIVND (reference sequence). This CDR3 region has 16 residues. V gave up 4 bases and J gave up 0 bases; unmatched junction bases: 8. As DNA, the CDR3 is TGTGCCAGTAGTAGTCCCCGACAGGGACTGAACACTGAAGCTTTCTTT. Protein product: CASSSPRQGLNTEAFF.

V usage is TRBV4-1 and J usage is TRBJ2-7; the D gene is possibly TRBD1 (6 bases). Trimming took off 4 bases at V and 2 bases at J, with 18 bases between the two ends. There are 16 residues in the CDR3. From germline, CDR1 is MGHRA and CDR2 YSYEKL. CDR3 bases: TGCGCCAGCAGCCCAAGCCAACTGGACAGAACCTACGAGCAGTACTTC. Residues: CASSPSQLDRTYEQYF.

The chain links TRBV7-6 to TRBJ2-4, with 7 bases fitting TRBD1. The junction had 12 bases not matched to a gene; V was cut back by 5 bases and J by 8 bases. In germline, CDR1 is SGHVS, CDR2 FNYEAQ. The CDR3 runs to 15 residues. CDR3 sequence: CASSPATGLMDIQYF. Here the CDR3 DNA reads TGTGCCAGCAGCCCTGCGACAGGGTTAATGGACATTCAGTACTTC.

The chain has TRBV23-1 and TRBJ1-2; D might be TRBD1 (6 bases). TRBV23-1 belongs to the ORF category, with a function that is uncertain. V dropped 0 bases and J dropped 4 bases, with 9 bases sitting between them. This CDR3 comprises 14 residues. The CDR3 protein is CASSQSDSFYGYTF. The CDR3 DNA reads as TGCGCCAGCAGTCAATCGGACAGTTTCTATGGCTACACCTTC.

The chain joins TRBV18 to TRBJ1-5; D may be TRBD1 (5 bases). The V end lost 1 base, the J end lost 6 bases, and 16 bases lay between the germline ends. The germline V gene has CDR1 KGHSH and CDR2 LQKENI. The CDR3 has 16 residues. The CDR3 loop reads CASSPQGRELGQPQHF. The CDR3 coding sequence is TGTGCCAGCTCACCACAGGGCAGGGAATTGGGTCAGCCCCAGCATTTT.

The chain has TRBV7-9 and TRBJ2-1, with D hard to call. This CDR3 contains 12 residues. V gave up 4 bases and J gave up 4 bases, with 5 bases separating them. Germline V gives CDR1 SEHNR, CDR2 FQNEAQ (reference sequence). DNA of the CDR3: TGTGCCAGCAGCTCCACTTACAATGAGCAGTTCTTC. Its translation is CASSSTYNEQFF.

V gene TRBV7-2 combines with J gene TRBJ1-1; D is uncertain. CDR1 is SGHTA and CDR2 is FQGNSA in the germline V gene. The CDR3 consists of 13 residues. V shed 7 bases and J shed 1 base, with 10 bases lying between them. This CDR3 is CASNLIRNTEAFF. DNA of the CDR3: TGTGCCAGCAACCTCATCAGGAACACTGAAGCTTTCTTT.

The chain has TRBV9 and TRBJ1-4, with 7 nucleotides matching TRBD1. V lost 4 bases, J lost 3 bases, and 6 bases stayed unmatched. Germline loops: CDR1 SGDLS, CDR2 YYNGEE. CDR3 length: 15 amino acids. The CDR3 loop reads CASSTSGGSNEKLFF. DNA of the CDR3: TGTGCCAGCAGCACCTCAGGGGGATCTAATGAAAAACTGTTTTTT.

The chain employs TRBV7-8 and TRBJ1-1, with unresolved D. The V and J ends lost 5 bases and 0 bases respectively, with 19 bases between them. The CDR3 extends over 17 amino acids. The germline V gene has CDR1 SGHVS and CDR2 FQNEAQ. The CDR3 nucleotides are TGTGCCAGCAGCCCCCCTGGGAGGGCTTCCATGAACACTGAAGCTTTCTTT. Translation gives CASSPPGRASMNTEAFF.

The rearrangement joins TRBV4-1 to TRBJ1-3, with 9 bases identical to TRBD1. The CDR3 consists of 16 residues. Germline V CDR1 and CDR2: MGHRA, YSYEKL. J was trimmed by 1 base and V by 3 bases; bases with no gene match: 4. The CDR3 bases are TGCGCCAGCAGCCAGGGACAGGGAGTGTCTGGAAACACCATATATTTT. Translated: CASSQGQGVSGNTIYF.

This chain joins TRBV5-1 and TRBJ2-1, with D perhaps matching TRBD1 (6 bases). The CDR3 runs to 16 residues. Germline CDR1 and CDR2: SGHRS and YFSETQ. Between the trimmed V and J ends, which lost 4 bases and 5 bases, there was a span of 19 bases. This chain's CDR3 is CASSDLTGSVHNEQFF. In DNA, the CDR3 is TGCGCCAGCAGCGATCTTACAGGGTCAGTCCACAATGAGCAGTTCTTC.

This clone is identified as large from frequency. The chain combines TRBV29-1 with TRBJ2-7; a possible D gene is TRBD2 (5 bases). The CDR3 totals 13 residues. The V end was cut by 6 bases, the J end by 1 base, with 13 bases between. Germline V lookup: CDR1 SQVTM, CDR2 ANQGSEA. This CDR3 reads CSVLRGNSYEQYF. The DNA of the CDR3 is TGCAGCGTATTGAGAGGGAATTCCTACGAGCAGTACTTC.